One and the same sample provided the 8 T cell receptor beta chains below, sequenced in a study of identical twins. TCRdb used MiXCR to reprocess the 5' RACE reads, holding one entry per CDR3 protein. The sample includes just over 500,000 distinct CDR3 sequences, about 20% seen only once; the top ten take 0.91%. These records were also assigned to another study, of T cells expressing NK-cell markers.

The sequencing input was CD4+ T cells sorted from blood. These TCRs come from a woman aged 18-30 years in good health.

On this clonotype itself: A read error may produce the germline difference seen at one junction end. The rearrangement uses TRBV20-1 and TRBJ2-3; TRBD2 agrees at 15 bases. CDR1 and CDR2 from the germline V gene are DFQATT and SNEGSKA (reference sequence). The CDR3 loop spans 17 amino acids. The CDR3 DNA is TGCTGTGCCCCCCTCGGACTAGCGGGAGGGCCGTTAGGTACGCAGTATTTT. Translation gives CCAPLGLAGGPLGTQYF.

CDR3 nucleotide sequence: TGCAGTGCTAGAGATCTCTGGGGGCGGGAGCAGTTCTTC. Translation gives CSARDLWGREQFF. This chain connects TRBV20-1 to TRBJ2-1; TRBD1 might be the D (6 bases). The CDR3 runs to 13 residues. The ends were cut back, 0 bases at V and 10 bases at J, with 13 bases in the middle. Germline CDR1 and CDR2: DFQATT and SNEGSKA (reference sequence).

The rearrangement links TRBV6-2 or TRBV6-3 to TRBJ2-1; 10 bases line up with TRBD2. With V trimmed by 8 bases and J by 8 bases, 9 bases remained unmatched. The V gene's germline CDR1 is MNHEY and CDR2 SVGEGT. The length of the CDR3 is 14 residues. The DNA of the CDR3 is TGTGCCAGCGGATTAGCGGGAGGTCCGGATGAGCAGTTCTTC. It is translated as CASGLAGGPDEQFF.

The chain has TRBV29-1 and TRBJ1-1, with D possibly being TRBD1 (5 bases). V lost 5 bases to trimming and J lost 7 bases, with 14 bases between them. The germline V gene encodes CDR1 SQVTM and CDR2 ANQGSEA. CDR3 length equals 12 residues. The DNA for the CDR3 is TGCAGCGTTACGAAAGGACACAGTGAAGCTTTCTTT. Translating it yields CSVTKGHSEAFF.

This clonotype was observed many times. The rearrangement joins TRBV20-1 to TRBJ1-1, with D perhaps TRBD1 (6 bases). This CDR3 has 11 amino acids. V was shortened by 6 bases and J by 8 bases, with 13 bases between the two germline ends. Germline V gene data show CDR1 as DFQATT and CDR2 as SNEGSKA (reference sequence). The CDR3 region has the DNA TGCAGTGCCATCCCCGGACAGGAAGCTTTCTTT. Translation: CSAIPGQEAFF.

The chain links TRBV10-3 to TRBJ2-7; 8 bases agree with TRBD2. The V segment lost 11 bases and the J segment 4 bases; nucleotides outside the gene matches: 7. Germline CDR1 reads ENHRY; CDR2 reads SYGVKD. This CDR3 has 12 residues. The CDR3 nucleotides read TGTGCCTCGAGCGGGAGATGGTACGAGCAGTACTTC. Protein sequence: CASSGRWYEQYF.

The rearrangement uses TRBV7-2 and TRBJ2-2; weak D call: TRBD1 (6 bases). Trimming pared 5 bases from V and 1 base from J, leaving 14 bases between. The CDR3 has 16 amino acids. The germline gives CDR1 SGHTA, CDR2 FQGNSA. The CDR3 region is CASSPHRVGNTGELFF. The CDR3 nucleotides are TGTGCCAGCAGCCCACACAGGGTTGGGAACACCGGGGAGCTGTTTTTT.

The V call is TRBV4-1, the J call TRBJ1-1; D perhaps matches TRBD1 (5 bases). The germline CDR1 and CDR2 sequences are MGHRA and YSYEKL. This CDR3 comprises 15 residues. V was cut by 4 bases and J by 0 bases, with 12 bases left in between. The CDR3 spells CASSPQAGLNTEAFF. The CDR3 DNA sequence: TGCGCCAGCAGCCCTCAGGCAGGGTTGAACACTGAAGCTTTCTTT.